This record looks at one T cell receptor (beta chain) sequence and its context. The antigen it binds to is not known. Base quality data are lacking; no much larger clone is found one base away. This sample was taken from a study of T cell changes during pregnancy in multiple sclerosis (dated by TCRdb to the late 2010s). With respect to the entire study: The study examined how the T cell repertoire changed over the course of pregnancy in women with multiple sclerosis.

Measured from the cysteine to the phenylalanine, the CDR3 is 19 residues long. The retained sequence is limited to the CDR3, 57 bases, with the frame set at the first base. For CDR1 and CDR2, the germline V gene lists SGHVS and FQNEAQ. The germline ends are 21 bases apart after V is trimmed by 1 base and J by 2 bases. The receptor library was made with the immunoSEQ multiplex PCR assay. Entries here come from immuneACCESS through TCRdb and include only in-frame sequences with V and J called. Some clones fail to appear in such tables; in the studies checked, an unresolved V gene covers under half of the shortfall, and the cause of the remainder is unknown. The sample contains roughly 80,000 clones, about 92% of them found a single time. Of the sample, 2.6% falls within the top ten clones.

The specimen comprised peripheral blood, sampled before pregnancy. The source is a female donor with multiple sclerosis, enrolled in a pregnancy study. The receptor chain draws on TRBV7-8 and TRBJ1-3, with a weak D call of TRBD1 (5 bases match). The nucleotide sequence reads TGTGCCAGCAGCTTAGTTGGCCCCAAGAGCAGGGTTCCTGGAAACACCATATATTTT. Protein translation: CASSLVGPKSRVPGNTIYF.